This T cell receptor beta chain derives from a study of T cell clusters in autoimmune cytopenias. TRB amplification used roughly 250 ng of peripheral blood genomic DNA. CDR3 size: 15 residues. The germline V gene has CDR1 KGHDR and CDR2 SFDVKD. One tube held mixed TRB-A and TRB-B primer pools for touch-down PCR. Each CDR3 protein gets one entry in TCRdb, which reprocessed the multiplex PCR reads and gives no DNA. This sample's table has more than 7,500 distinct CDR3 sequences. The chain recombines TRBV24-1 with TRBJ1-4; absent DNA, TCRdb's TRBD1 call cannot be checked. The sequence came from a human donor with an autoimmune cytopenia or autoimmune hepatitis (not recorded which). Specimen: peripheral blood. The CDR3 reads CATSDSTGGNEKLFF.